The present entry profiles one TCR beta chain with its context. What it binds is not known. This sample was included in a study of shared clonotypes between healthy human individuals. Across the whole study: Donor composition was a couple of women and a few men, aged 18 to 49. General study findings and limits: Sampling involved blood alone; tissue repertoires likely differ. Larger estimated richness was generally recorded for naive subsets relative to memory subsets. Owing to a small donor count, the genetic and exposure-history diversity represented was limited.

Generated by immunoSEQ multiplex PCR, the TCRdb table keeps only in-frame clones and is missing some. In the table there are about 1 million clones, roughly 70% of which are singletons. The specimen sequenced was memory CD4+ T cells sorted from blood. This sample's subset: CD45RA-negative fraction. This sequence was found in a man younger than 30 in good health.

The chain's CDR3 is CASSLSTTRPYEQYF. The CDR3, as DNA: TGTGCCAGCAGTTTATCGACTACCAGACCCTACGAGCAGTACTTC. The rearrangement links TRBV27 to TRBJ2-7; D may be TRBD2 (5 bases). Deletions cut 0 bases from V and 2 bases from J, with 11 bases between. The CDR3 is 15 residues long. In germline, CDR1 is MNHEY, CDR2 SMNVEV (reference sequence).